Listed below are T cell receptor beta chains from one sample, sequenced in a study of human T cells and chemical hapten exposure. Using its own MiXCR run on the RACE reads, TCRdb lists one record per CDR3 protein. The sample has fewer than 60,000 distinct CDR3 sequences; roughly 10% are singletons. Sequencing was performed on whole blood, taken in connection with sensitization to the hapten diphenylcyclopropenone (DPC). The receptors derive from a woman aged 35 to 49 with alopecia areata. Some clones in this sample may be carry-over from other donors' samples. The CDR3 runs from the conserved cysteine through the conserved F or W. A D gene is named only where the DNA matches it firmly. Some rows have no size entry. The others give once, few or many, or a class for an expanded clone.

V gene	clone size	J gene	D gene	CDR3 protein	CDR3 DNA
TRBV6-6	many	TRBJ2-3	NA	CASSYGVHTDTQYF	TGTGCCAGCAGTTACGGGGTTCACACAGATACGCAGTATTTT
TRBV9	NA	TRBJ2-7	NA	CASSVGYRGRDSYEQYF	TGTGCCAGCAGCGTGGGTTATCGGGGACGGGACTCCTACGAGCAGTACTTC
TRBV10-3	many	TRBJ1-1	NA	CAAGFAENTEAFF	TGTGCCGCCGGGTTCGCAGAGAACACTGAAGCTTTCTTT
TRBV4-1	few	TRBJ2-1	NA	CASSQEPHNNEQFF	TGCGCCAGCAGCCAAGAGCCCCACAACAATGAGCAGTTCTTC
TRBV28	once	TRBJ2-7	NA	CASSLFSSGVVSYEQYF	TGTGCCAGCAGTTTATTCAGTAGTGGGGTGGTCTCTTACGAGCAGTACTTC
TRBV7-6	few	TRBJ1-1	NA	CASSLVGAGDTEAFF	TGTGCCAGCAGCTTAGTTGGGGCAGGCGATACTGAAGCTTTCTTT
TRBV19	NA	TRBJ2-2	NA	CASSEASTGELFF	TGTGCCAGTAGTGAAGCCAGCACCGGGGAGCTGTTTTTT
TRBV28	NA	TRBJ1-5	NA	CASSSPTTGYQPQHF	TGTGCCAGCAGTTCACCTACGACAGGCTATCAGCCCCAGCATTTT
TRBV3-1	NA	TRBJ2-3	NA	CASSQDPTGTDTQYF	TGTGCCAGCAGCCAAGACCCTACCGGCACAGATACGCAGTATTTT
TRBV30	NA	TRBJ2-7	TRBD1	CAWSVGQGYEQYF	TGTGCCTGGAGTGTGGGACAGGGCTACGAGCAGTACTTC
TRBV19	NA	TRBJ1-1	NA	CASSIYGTEAFF	TGTGCCAGTAGTATTTACGGGACTGAAGCTTTCTTT
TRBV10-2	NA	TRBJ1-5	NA	CASSAPPQPQHF	TGCGCCAGCAGTGCCCCCCCGCAGCCCCAGCATTTT
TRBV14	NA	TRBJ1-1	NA	CASSRTDRMNTEAFF	TGTGCCAGCAGCCGGACAGACAGGATGAACACTGAAGCTTTCTTT
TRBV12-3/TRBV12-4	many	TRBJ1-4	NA	CASSFIATNEKLFF	TGTGCCAGCAGTTTTATCGCAACTAATGAAAAACTGTTTTTT
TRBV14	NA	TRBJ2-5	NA	CASSQGRQVEETQYF	TGTGCCAGCAGCCAAGGCCGACAGGTAGAAGAGACCCAGTACTTC
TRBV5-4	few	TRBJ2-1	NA	CATTRFRGEQFF	TGTGCCACCACCAGGTTCCGGGGTGAGCAGTTCTTC
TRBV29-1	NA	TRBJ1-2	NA	CSVEDRRGSGYTF	TGCAGCGTTGAAGATCGAAGGGGAAGCGGCTACACCTTC
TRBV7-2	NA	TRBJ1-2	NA	CASSPFNRRGYTF	TGTGCCAGCAGCCCCTTTAACCGTCGAGGCTACACCTTC
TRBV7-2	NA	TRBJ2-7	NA	CASSLGGQGQSEQYF	TGTGCCAGCAGCTTAGGGGGCCAGGGGCAGAGCGAGCAGTACTTC
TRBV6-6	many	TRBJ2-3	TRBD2	CASILLAGDFKDTQYF	TGTGCCAGCATTTTACTAGCGGGAGATTTTAAAGATACGCAGTATTTT
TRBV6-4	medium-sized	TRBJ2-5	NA	CASSPGGDQETQYF	TGTGCCAGCTCCCCAGGAGGGGACCAAGAGACCCAGTACTTC
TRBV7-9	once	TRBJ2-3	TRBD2	CASSLSTGGPDTQYF	TGTGCCAGCAGCTTATCAACGGGGGGGCCAGATACGCAGTATTTT
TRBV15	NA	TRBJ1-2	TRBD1	CATSRDLQGDYGYTF	TGTGCCACCAGCAGAGATCTGCAGGGGGACTATGGCTACACCTTC
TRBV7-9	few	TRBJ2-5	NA	CASRPSQETQYF	TGTGCCAGCAGACCTAGCCAAGAGACCCAGTACTTC
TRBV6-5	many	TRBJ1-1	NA	CASTLGVGAGMNTEAFF	TGTGCCAGCACCCTGGGTGTGGGGGCAGGCATGAACACTGAAGCTTTCTTT
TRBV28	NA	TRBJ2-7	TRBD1	CASGTGGFEQYF	TGTGCCAGCGGGACAGGGGGATTCGAGCAGTACTTC
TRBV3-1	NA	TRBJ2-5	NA	CAPGGSGPQETQYF	TGTGCCCCCGGTGGGAGCGGCCCCCAAGAGACCCAGTACTTC
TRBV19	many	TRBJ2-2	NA	CASSTMGRGLDTGELFF	TGTGCCAGTAGTACAATGGGGAGGGGGTTGGACACCGGGGAGCTGTTTTTT
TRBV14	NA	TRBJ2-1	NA	CASSQDLGREQFF	TGTGCCAGCAGCCAAGATCTTGGACGTGAGCAGTTCTTC
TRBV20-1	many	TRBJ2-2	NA	CSARSNTGELFF	TGCAGTGCTAGAAGCAACACCGGGGAGCTGTTTTTT
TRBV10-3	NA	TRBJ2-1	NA	CATSTDYNEQFF	TGTGCCACCTCGACCGATTACAATGAGCAGTTCTTC
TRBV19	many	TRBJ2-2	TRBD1	CASTDRGNTGELFF	TGTGCCAGCACGGACAGGGGGAACACCGGGGAGCTGTTTTTT
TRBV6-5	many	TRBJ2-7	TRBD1	CASTQGAGGAYEQYF	TGTGCCAGCACCCAGGGGGCAGGGGGTGCCTACGAGCAGTACTTC
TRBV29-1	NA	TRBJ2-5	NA	CSVERETQYF	TGCAGCGTTGAACGAGAGACCCAGTACTTC
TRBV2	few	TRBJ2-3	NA	CANERGRGSTDTQYF	TGTGCCAACGAGAGGGGGCGGGGGAGTACAGATACGCAGTATTTT
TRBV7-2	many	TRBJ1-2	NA	CASSLDSRSFTF	TGTGCCAGCAGCCTGGACAGTCGTTCGTTCACCTTC
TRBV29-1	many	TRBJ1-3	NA	CSVEQENTIYF	TGCAGCGTTGAGCAGGAAAACACCATATATTTT
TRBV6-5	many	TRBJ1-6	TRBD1	CASSVDRDSPLHF	TGTGCCAGCAGTGTGGACAGGGACTCACCCCTCCACTTT
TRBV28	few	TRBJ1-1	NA	CASPPGRAMNTEAFF	TGTGCCAGCCCCCCCGGGAGGGCCATGAACACTGAAGCTTTCTTT
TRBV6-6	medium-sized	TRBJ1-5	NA	CASRPLGNSNQPQHF	TGTGCCAGCAGACCCTTGGGAAATAGCAATCAGCCCCAGCATTTT
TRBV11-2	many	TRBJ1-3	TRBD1	CASSLPGTAAGNTIYF	TGTGCCAGCAGCTTACCCGGGACAGCGGCTGGAAACACCATATATTTT
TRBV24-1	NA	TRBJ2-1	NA	CATSVSLGGSSYNEQFF	TGTGCCACCAGTGTTTCTTTGGGCGGCAGCTCCTACAATGAGCAGTTCTTC
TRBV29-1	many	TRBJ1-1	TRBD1	CSVEPGGTTEAFF	TGCAGCGTTGAACCAGGGGGGACCACTGAAGCTTTCTTT
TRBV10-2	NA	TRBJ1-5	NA	CASSESAEGGQPQHF	TGCGCCAGCAGTGAGTCCGCGGAGGGCGGTCAGCCCCAGCATTTT
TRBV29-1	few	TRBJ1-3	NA	CSVVQDFSGNTIYF	TGCAGCGTAGTACAGGATTTCTCTGGAAACACCATATATTTT
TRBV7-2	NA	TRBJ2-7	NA	CASSLSPNEQYF	TGTGCCAGCAGCTTAAGCCCGAACGAGCAGTACTTC
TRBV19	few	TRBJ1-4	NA	CASRGATNEKLFF	TGTGCCAGCCGAGGGGCAACTAATGAAAAACTGTTTTTT
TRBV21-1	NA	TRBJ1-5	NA	CASISVGTGDNQPQHF	TGTGCCAGCATATCTGTTGGGACAGGGGACAATCAGCCCCAGCATTTT
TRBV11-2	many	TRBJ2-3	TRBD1	CASSPGTVGPDTQYF	TGTGCCAGCAGCCCCGGGACAGTTGGACCAGATACGCAGTATTTT
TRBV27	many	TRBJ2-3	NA	CASSLWGSPQAHDTQYF	TGTGCCAGCAGTTTATGGGGGTCACCGCAAGCGCACGATACGCAGTATTTT
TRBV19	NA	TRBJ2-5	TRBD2	CASSSIPPGLAGRKLQETQYF	TGTGCCAGTAGTTCCATACCGCCGGGACTAGCGGGGAGAAAGCTGCAAGAGACCCAGTACTTC
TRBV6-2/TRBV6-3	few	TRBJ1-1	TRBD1	CASRTGTGRRGTEAFF	TGTGCCAGCAGGACCGGGACAGGGCGGCGTGGCACTGAAGCTTTCTTT
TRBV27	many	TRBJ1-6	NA	CASSFRDQYSPLHF	TGTGCCAGCAGTTTCAGGGACCAGTATTCACCCCTCCACTTT
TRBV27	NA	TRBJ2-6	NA	CASGVSGANVLTF	TGTGCCTCCGGCGTCTCTGGGGCCAACGTCCTGACTTTC
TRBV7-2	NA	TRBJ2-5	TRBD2	CASSPPSGGRQETQYF	TGTGCCAGCAGCCCTCCTAGCGGGGGTCGGCAAGAGACCCAGTACTTC
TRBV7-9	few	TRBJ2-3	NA	CASSLALQASTDTQYF	TGTGCCAGCAGCTTAGCGTTACAGGCCTCCACAGATACGCAGTATTTT
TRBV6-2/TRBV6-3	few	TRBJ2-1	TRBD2	CASSFPRTSGNYNEQFF	TGTGCCAGCAGTTTCCCCCGGACTAGCGGAAACTACAATGAGCAGTTCTTC
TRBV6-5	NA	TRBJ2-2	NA	CASSAPGTGELFF	TGTGCCAGCAGTGCGCCAGGCACCGGGGAGCTGTTTTTT
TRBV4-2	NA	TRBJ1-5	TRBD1	CASGTGDRNQPQHF	TGTGCCAGCGGGACAGGGGATAGAAATCAGCCCCAGCATTTT
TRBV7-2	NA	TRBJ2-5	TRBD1	CASSLGTGKGTQYF	TGTGCCAGCAGCCTCGGGACAGGGAAAGGGACCCAGTACTTC